The 25 T cell receptor beta chains below all came from one sample that was sequenced in a study of cytomegalovirus exposure and HLA in healthy donors. Primers included in the PCR were 60 Vbeta and 13 Jbeta primers. Sequencing was performed with immunoSEQ multiplex PCR; in TCRdb, only in-frame clones are kept and a portion is missing. The sample lists under 150,000 clones, 67% occurring once. Sample: PBMCs. Receptors originate from a young man in good health and CMV-seropositive.

The gene calls are TRBV27 and TRBJ2-1, with 10 bases that match TRBD2. The J segment lost 12 bases and the V segment lost 4 bases, leaving 9 bases of the junction unmatched. Germline CDR1 reads MNHEY; CDR2 reads SMNVEV (reference sequence). The CDR3 is 14 amino acids. The CDR3 nucleotides are TGTGCCAGCAGTTCCCTAGCGGGGGCCATCGGGCAGTTCTTC. Protein product: CASSSLAGAIGQFF.

The chain couples TRBV29-1 to TRBJ1-1, with TRBD1 matching over 10 bases. Germline CDR1 and CDR2: SQVTM and ANQGSEA. CDR3 length: 14 residues. Unmatched junction bases numbered 2, after V lost 3 bases and J lost 1 base. CDR3 DNA: TGCAGCGTTGAGGGGACAGGGGAGAACACTGAAGCTTTCTTT. Translation: CSVEGTGENTEAFF.

This chain connects TRBV9 to TRBJ2-5; maybe TRBD2 (6 bases). The V end was cut by 3 bases, the J end by 2 bases, with 11 bases between. CDR1 is SGDLS and CDR2 is YYNGEE in the germline V gene. The CDR3 runs to 14 residues. Here the CDR3 DNA reads TGTGCCAGCAGCGCCTGGGGACTTCAAGAGACCCAGTACTTC. Residues: CASSAWGLQETQYF.

This clone appeared a few times. This chain connects TRBV7-9 to TRBJ1-2, with TRBD1 matching 7 bases. The CDR3 length is 13 residues. Germline V gene sequence: CDR1 SEHNR, CDR2 FQNEAQ (reference sequence). J was trimmed by 3 bases and V by 5 bases; bases with no gene match: 3. The CDR3 nucleotides are TGTGCCAGCAGCAGACAGGGTGACTATGGCTACACCTTC. The encoded protein is CASSRQGDYGYTF.

The V gene is TRBV18, the J gene TRBJ2-3; 9 positions agree with TRBD1. Looked up from germline, CDR1 is KGHSH and CDR2 is LQKENI. The CDR3 is 14 residues long. V lost 2 bases, J lost 3 bases, and 0 bases stayed unmatched. The CDR3 loop is CASSPGTGTDTQYF. The CDR3 bases are TGTGCCAGCTCACCAGGGACAGGGACAGATACGCAGTATTTT.

The V and J genes are TRBV11-2 and TRBJ2-7; D is possibly TRBD2 (6 bases). With 4 bases removed from V and 4 bases from J, the gap between germline ends came to 20 bases. The germline V gene encodes CDR1 SGHAT and CDR2 FQNNGV. The CDR3 is 16 amino acids. The CDR3 sequence: CASSSLGGIRRYEQYF. CDR3 bases: TGTGCCAGCAGCTCTTTGGGGGGTATCCGGAGGTACGAGCAGTACTTC. Full variable domain (rest looked up from reference TRBV11-2 and TRBJ2-7): EAGVAQSPRYKIIEKRQSVAFWCNPISGHATLYWYQQILGQGPKLLIQFQNNGVVDDSQLPKDRFSAERLKGVDSTLKIQPAKLEDSAVYLCASSSLGGIRRYEQYFGPGTRLTVT.

The chain recombines TRBV30 with TRBJ1-2; no firm D call. The CDR3 runs to 13 residues. The germline V gene encodes CDR1 GTSNPN and CDR2 SVGIG (reference sequence). V lost 0 bases and J 7 bases, leaving 12 bases between the germline ends. The CDR3, as DNA: TGTGCCTGGAGTGTACGCGGATTCGGTGGCTACACCTTC. Protein product: CAWSVRGFGGYTF.

This chain uses TRBV28 with TRBJ1-1; the D is unclear. The V and J ends lost 1 base and 4 bases respectively, with 10 bases between them. The CDR3 consists of 14 residues. Germline values: CDR1 MDHEN, CDR2 SYDVKM. The CDR3 DNA follows: TGTGCCAGCAGTTTATCGAGAGGGAGCACTGAAGCTTTCTTT. Translated: CASSLSRGSTEAFF. Combining the CDR3 with reference TRBV28 and TRBJ1-1 gives the whole variable domain DVKVTQSSRYLVKRTGEKVFLECVQDMDHENMFWYRQDPGLGLRLIYFSYDVKMKEKGDIPEGYSVSREKKERFSLILESASTNQTSMYLCASSLSRGSTEAFFGQGTRLTVV.

In this sample, this clone turned up once. The DNA for the CDR3 is TGTGCCAGCACCAGGACAGGTCCGGGGACTAATGAAAAACTGTTTTTT. Translation gives CASTRTGPGTNEKLFF. The rearrangement uses TRBV28 and TRBJ1-4, with 7 bases identical to TRBD1. This CDR3 contains 16 residues. Germline V gives CDR1 MDHEN, CDR2 SYDVKM. V shed 7 bases and J 2 bases; nucleotides not matched to a gene: 10.

The chain uses TRBV25-1 and TRBJ1-1; 10 bases agree with TRBD1. The junction had 6 bases not matched to a gene; V was cut back by 7 bases and J by 7 bases. This CDR3 contains 13 residues. Per the germline V gene, CDR1 is MGHDK and CDR2 is SYGVNS. CDR3 in DNA: TGTGCCAGCATCGACAGGGGGCGGAATGAAGCTTTCTTT. Amino acids: CASIDRGRNEAFF.

A single count supports this clone. The CDR3 DNA is TGTGCCAGCAGTCTAGGGGGACAGGCCTATGGCTACACCTTC. Protein product: CASSLGGQAYGYTF. The V call is TRBV28, the J call TRBJ1-2; 8 nucleotides align to TRBD1. V lost 5 bases and J lost 4; bases outside the gene matches: 6. The germline V gene has CDR1 MDHEN and CDR2 SYDVKM. The length of the CDR3 is 14 residues.

This clone showed up just once. This chain links TRBV6-5 with TRBJ1-1; no clear D. This CDR3 has 15 residues. Trimming pared 4 bases from V and 0 bases from J, leaving 12 bases between. Germline V gene data show CDR1 as MNHEY and CDR2 as SVGAGI. DNA for the CDR3: TGTGCCAGCAGTTTTTTAGGGAGGATGAACACTGAAGCTTTCTTT. This translates into CASSFLGRMNTEAFF.

This clone came up once. This chain links TRBV27 with TRBJ2-3; unclear D gene. The CDR3 length is 16 residues. Germline values: CDR1 MNHEY, CDR2 SMNVEV (reference sequence). The V gene lost 0 bases and the J gene lost 2 bases, with 12 bases spanning the gap. DNA of the CDR3: TGTGCCAGCAGTTTATCGAACCAGGAATTCACAGATACGCAGTATTTT. The encoded protein is CASSLSNQEFTDTQYF.

This chain connects TRBV5-1 to TRBJ1-1, with 7 bases lining up with TRBD1. Germline CDR1 and CDR2: SGHRS and YFSETQ. V trimming: 4 bases; J trimming: 1 base; junction bases outside the gene matches: 4. The CDR3 spans 14 residues. In DNA form, the CDR3 reads TGCGCCAGCAGCCGGGGACAGCCGAACACTGAAGCTTTCTTT. Translated: CASSRGQPNTEAFF.

The V and J genes are TRBV5-1 and TRBJ1-2; no firm D call. V shed 0 bases and J shed 6 bases, with 15 bases lying between them. This CDR3 is 15 amino acids long. The germline V gene encodes CDR1 SGHRS and CDR2 YFSETQ. The CDR3 protein is CASSLGTTGLNGYTF. CDR3 nucleotides: TGCGCCAGCAGCTTGGGGACGACGGGGTTGAATGGCTACACCTTC.

The V gene is TRBV10-3, the J gene TRBJ1-5; D ambiguous. This CDR3 contains 16 residues. Trimming removed 5 bases from V and 1 base from J, with 15 bases in between. Germline CDR1 reads ENHRY; CDR2 reads SYGVKD. In nucleotides, the CDR3 is TGTGCCATCAGTAACCTGGCAGGCCGGAGCAATCAGCCCCAGCATTTT. Translated, it gives CAISNLAGRSNQPQHF.

The J gene is TRBJ2-5, the V gene TRBV10-2, with 10 bases lining up with TRBD2. The germline V gene encodes CDR1 WSHSY and CDR2 SAAADI. This CDR3 is built from 15 residues. With 3 bases clipped from V and 5 bases from J, the junction kept 6 bases outside the gene matches. CDR3 amino acids: CASSEIAGGMETQYF. The CDR3 nucleotides are TGCGCCAGCAGTGAAATAGCGGGGGGCATGGAGACCCAGTACTTC.

In nucleotides, the CDR3 is TGTGCCAGCAGCCACTCGTTTGGGGAGGGCTACACCTTC. Protein sequence: CASSHSFGEGYTF. The rearrangement joins TRBV11-2 to TRBJ1-2; D is ambiguous. The CDR3 contains 13 residues. V lost 5 bases and J 8 bases, leaving 15 bases between the germline ends. CDR1 and CDR2 from the germline V gene are SGHAT and FQNNGV.

This clone was counted only a few times. The genes are TRBV2 and TRBJ1-6; 8 bases are a match to TRBD1. V lost 6 bases, J lost 10 bases, and 8 bases stayed unmatched. Germline V gives CDR1 SNHLY, CDR2 FYNNEI. This CDR3 comprises 14 residues. CDR3 sequence reads: CASSNAGGSSPLHF. CDR3 sequence (DNA): TGTGCCAGCAGCAACGCAGGGGGCTCGTCACCCCTCCACTTT.

This clone appeared a single time. J is TRBJ2-7 and V is TRBV10-3; TRBD2 is a possible D gene (7 bases). V gave up 10 bases and J gave up 1 base, with 14 bases separating them. The length of the CDR3 is 13 residues. Germline loops: CDR1 ENHRY, CDR2 SYGVKD. The CDR3 is CATEGGASYEQYF. The CDR3 DNA reads TGTGCCACCGAAGGGGGGGCTTCCTACGAGCAGTACTTC.

The rearrangement uses TRBV15 and TRBJ2-2; tentatively, D is TRBD2 (5 bases). V lost 3 bases, J lost 3 bases, and 20 bases lay in between. This CDR3 region has 18 residues. Germline V CDR1 and CDR2: LNHNV, YYDKDF (reference sequence). Here the CDR3 DNA reads TGTGCCACCAGCAGCCGAATCCGCCGGACTTTCTACACCGGGGAGCTGTTTTTT. Translation: CATSSRIRRTFYTGELFF.

V is TRBV1 and J is TRBJ2-7; the listed D gene, TRBD2, was not tested against the DNA. TRBV1 is recorded as a pseudogene. The CDR3 covers 14 residues. This chain's CDR3 is CTSSPPAASYEQYF. DNA of the CDR3: TGCACCAGCAGCCCTCCGGCGGCCTCCTACGAGCAGTACTTC.

The CDR3 sequence is CSTYSTDTQYF. DNA of the CDR3: TGCAGTACATACAGCACAGATACGCAGTATTTT. J is TRBJ2-3 and V is TRBV20-1; D call uncertain. Trimming cost V 8 bases and J 0 bases, with 6 bases left between them. Germline V gene sequence: CDR1 DFQATT, CDR2 SNEGSKA (reference sequence). This CDR3 region has 11 residues.

The chain recombines TRBV6-4 with TRBJ1-4; D gene unclear. The CDR3 length is 15 residues. Germline CDR1 reads MRHNA; CDR2 reads SNTAGT. Trimming shortened V by 0 bases and J by 3 bases, and 8 bases separated the two germline ends. This CDR3 is CASSDSTGPNEKLFF. DNA for the CDR3: TGTGCCAGCAGTGACTCGACGGGTCCTAATGAAAAACTGTTTTTT.

The V call is TRBV28, the J call TRBJ2-7; D is uncertain. Germline V CDR1 and CDR2: MDHEN, SYDVKM. This CDR3 region has 14 residues. V lost 5 bases to trimming and J lost 3 bases, with 14 bases between them. CDR3: CASSRLGTYYEQYV. The CDR3 nucleotides read TGTGCCAGCAGTAGGTTGGGTACCTACTACGAGCAGTACGTC.